This T cell receptor (beta chain) was obtained from a study of beta chain features in type 1 diabetes (dated by TCRdb to 2016 to 2019). General notes on the study: Mean age, gender distribution, total cell number and subset yield were not different between patients and healthy donors. A total of approximately 99,000,000 sorted cells were examined across all samples, and RNA yield correlated strongly with the number of cells per subset. In the study, recently diagnosed type 1 diabetes patients and matched healthy donors were compared on the TCRB repertoires of their sorted circulating CD4+ T cell subsets. Naive and central memory subsets were obtained from all 30 or so donors, but regulatory and stem cell-like memory subsets were isolated from only 8 patients and roughly 8 healthy donors. What the study reported, not specific to this receptor: In all four CD4+ subsets, TCRB CDR3 length was moderately but significantly shorter in type 1 diabetes patients. Naive, central memory and regulatory TCRB repertoires appeared more similar among patients than among healthy donors. PCR may preferentially amplify shorter templates, but because patient and control samples were amplified and corrected together, any resulting skew would affect both groups equally. Fewer insertions and more nucleotide deletions at VDJ recombination sites were observed in patients with type 1 diabetes, implying thymic rearrangement abnormalities. Because small numbers of individuals were included in the HLA sub-analyses, any influence of HLA type on TCRB rearrangement was left unresolved. Sequencing cDNA rather than genomic DNA could over-represent highly expressing activated cells, although activation and CD3 levels did not differ between groups.

The entire isolated RNA was reverse transcribed using the High Capacity cDNA Reverse Transcription Kit, and thus expressed TCRB transcripts were sequenced. Naive, central memory and regulatory T cell samples underwent deep immunoSEQ sequencing, averaging about 3.3 million total reads per sample. After sorted cells were lysed in RLT buffer, RNA was extracted with DNase-treated RNeasy Micro or Mini kits, with the choice depending on cell number. To prevent cross-contamination, every cell subset was processed on its own, while patient and healthy donor samples were processed together. Using the immunoSEQ multiplex PCR, TCRB sequences were amplified from cDNA into 87-bp fragments spanning the CDR3 region. The amplicons were sequenced using the Illumina HiSeq platform. As for the authors' bioinformatics: Synthetic template baselines were used to correct PCR bias computationally, reads within Hamming distance 2 were collapsed together, and singletons that could not be merged were discarded. Reads were aligned to IMGT to assign V, D and J genes, CDR3 length, and insertions or deletions at six rearrangement sites. Within each subset, clonotype counts were normalized to sorted cell number, and only after that were true diversity and Gini coefficients computed with the tcR R package. Repertoire sharing was quantified using the overlap coefficient calculated on TCRB nucleotide sequences. Drawn from immuneACCESS, this table holds only the in-frame rearrangements with V and J called that TCRdb kept. Clones are partly lost; checked studies trace under half to an unresolved V gene and leave the rest unexplained. V and J calls and clone size follow that table, whereas D and trimming were derived from the DNA. The sample data list 130,000 or so clones, and about 9.7% of these were observed just once. 0.55% to 0.65% of the sample is held by the ten biggest clonotypes.

The germline V gene encodes CDR1 LNHDA and CDR2 SQIVND (reference sequence). There are 15 amino acids in the CDR3, from cysteine to phenylalanine inclusive. Of all the DNA, just the CDR3 is kept, 45 bases in frame from base 1. The V and J ends are trimmed by 0 bases and 2 bases, leaving 8 bases between them. A single peripheral blood draw of about 120 mL on average was collected from each donor into heparinised tubes. A BD FACSAria II and a panel including CD45RO, CCR7, CD25, CD127, CD95 and CD27 were used to sort naive, central memory, regulatory and stem cell-like memory CD4+ T cells. Every sorted population had a purity above 98%. PBMCs were isolated right away by Lymphoprep density gradient centrifugation and were stained directly, without culture. To minimize batch effects, samples were stained and sorted in pairs, one healthy donor with one patient per experiment. This clone was seen only a few times. There is no known antigen for this receptor. Nothing much larger sits one base from this clone, and base qualities are not available.

This sequence uses TRBV19 and TRBJ2-1; the D gene lacks a confident call. The sequence was collected from a woman between 40 and 50 years old in good health. Sequenced input: central memory CD4+ T cells from blood. The nucleotide sequence reads as follows: TGTGCCAGTAGTATAGATGAGATCACCTACAATGAGCAGTTCTTC. This is translated as CASSIDEITYNEQFF.